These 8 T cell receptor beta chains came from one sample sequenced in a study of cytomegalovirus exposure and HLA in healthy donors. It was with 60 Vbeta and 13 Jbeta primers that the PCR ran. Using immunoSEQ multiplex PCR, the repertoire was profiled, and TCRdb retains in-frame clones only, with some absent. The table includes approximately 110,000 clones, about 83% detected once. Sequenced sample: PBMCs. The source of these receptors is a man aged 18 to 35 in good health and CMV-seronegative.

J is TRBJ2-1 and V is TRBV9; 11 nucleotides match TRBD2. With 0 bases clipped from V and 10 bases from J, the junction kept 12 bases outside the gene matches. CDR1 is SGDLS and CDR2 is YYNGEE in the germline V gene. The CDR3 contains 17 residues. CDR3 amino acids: CASSVGPGRLAGGEQFF. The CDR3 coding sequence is TGTGCCAGCAGCGTAGGCCCTGGGAGGCTAGCGGGAGGAGAGCAGTTCTTC.

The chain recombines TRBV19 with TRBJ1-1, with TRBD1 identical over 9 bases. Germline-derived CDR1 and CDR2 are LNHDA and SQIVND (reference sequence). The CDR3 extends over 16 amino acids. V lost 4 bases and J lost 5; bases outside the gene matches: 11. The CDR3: CASSSSRSGQGTEAFF. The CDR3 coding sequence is TGTGCCAGTAGTAGTAGCCGTTCTGGACAGGGGACTGAAGCTTTCTTT.

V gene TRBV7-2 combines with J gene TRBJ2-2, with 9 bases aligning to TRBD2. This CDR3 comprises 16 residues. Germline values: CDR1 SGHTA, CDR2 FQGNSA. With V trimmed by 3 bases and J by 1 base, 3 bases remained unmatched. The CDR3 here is CASSLGSGRNTGELFF. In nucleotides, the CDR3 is TGTGCCAGCAGCTTGGGTAGCGGGAGGAACACCGGGGAGCTGTTTTTT.

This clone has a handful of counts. For the CDR3, the DNA is TGTGCCAGCAGTTGGGGACAGACCTACAATGAGCAGTTCTTC. Amino acids: CASSWGQTYNEQFF. The V gene is TRBV6-4, the J gene TRBJ2-1, with 7 positions matching TRBD1. The CDR3 length is 14 residues. V gave up 5 bases and J gave up 2 bases; unmatched junction bases: 3. From germline, CDR1 is MRHNA and CDR2 SNTAGT.

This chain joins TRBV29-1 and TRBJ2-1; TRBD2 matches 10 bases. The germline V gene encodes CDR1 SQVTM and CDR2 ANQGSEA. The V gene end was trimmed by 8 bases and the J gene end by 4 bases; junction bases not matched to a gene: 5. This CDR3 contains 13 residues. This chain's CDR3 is CSMGTSVYNEQFF. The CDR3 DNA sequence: TGCAGCATGGGGACTAGCGTATACAATGAGCAGTTCTTC.

The CDR3 loop reads CASSLTGLARSPQFF. CDR3 bases: TGCGCCAGCAGCCTGACGGGACTAGCGCGATCCCCTCAGTTCTTC. The V and J genes are TRBV4-1 and TRBJ2-1; TRBD2 aligns across 10 bases. J was trimmed by 13 bases and V by 4 bases; bases with no gene match: 13. The V gene's germline CDR1 is MGHRA and CDR2 YSYEKL. CDR3 length equals 15 residues.

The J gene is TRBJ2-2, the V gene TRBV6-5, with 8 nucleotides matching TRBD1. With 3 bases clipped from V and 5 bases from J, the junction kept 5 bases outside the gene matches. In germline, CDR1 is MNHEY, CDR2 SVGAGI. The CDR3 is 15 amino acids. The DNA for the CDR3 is TGTGCCAGCAGTTATAGCAGGACAGGGACCGGGGAGCTGTTTTTT. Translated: CASSYSRTGTGELFF.

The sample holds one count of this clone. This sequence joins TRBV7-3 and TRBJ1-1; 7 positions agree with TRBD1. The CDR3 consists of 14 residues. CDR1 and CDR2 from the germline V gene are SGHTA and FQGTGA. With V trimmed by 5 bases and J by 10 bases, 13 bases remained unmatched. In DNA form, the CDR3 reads TGTGCCAGCAGCCGAGATCGACAGGGCGGTAGAGCTTTCTTT. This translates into CASSRDRQGGRAFF.